These 4 T cell receptor beta chains were all obtained from the same sample, sequenced in a study of Ad26.COV2.S vaccination and SARS-CoV-2 variants. The table came from immunoSEQ multiplex PCR; TCRdb's copy has only in-frame clones and leaves some out. The table lists 300,000 to 400,000 clones, about 86% of them singletons. Noted treatment: approximately 18 received Ad26.COV2.S at low or high dose, single or two shots; 5 received placebo; per-sample allocation not given. Sampling was performed 63 days after the first vaccine or placebo injection. Material: peripheral blood, obtained in a trial of Ad26.COV2.S vaccine versus placebo. The origin of the receptors is a person aged 18-60 years who received the Ad26.COV2.S COVID-19 vaccine or a placebo.

V is TRBV29-1 and J is TRBJ2-5; perhaps TRBD2 as D (5 bases). The CDR3 is 12 amino acids. V shed 4 bases and J shed 5 bases, with 11 bases lying between them. Looked up from germline, CDR1 is SQVTM and CDR2 is ANQGSEA. DNA of the CDR3: TGCAGCGTTGTTAGTTCGGGGGAGACCCAGTACTTC. Residues: CSVVSSGETQYF.

The gene calls are TRBV6-5 and TRBJ1-1; D is possibly TRBD1 (5 bases). The CDR3 spans 13 residues. Germline V gives CDR1 MNHEY, CDR2 SVGAGI. The CDR3 protein is CASKPGRYTEAFF. CDR3 sequence (DNA): TGTGCGAGTAAACCGGGGCGGTACACTGAAGCTTTCTTT.

The rearrangement uses TRBV15 and TRBJ2-5; TRBD2 matches 7 bases. Germline lookup yields CDR1 LNHNV and CDR2 YYDKDF (reference sequence). J gave up 2 bases and V 0 bases, and 27 bases lay outside the gene matches. The CDR3 consists of 23 residues. CDR3 in amino acids: CATSRDMVGRKMPKGGRQETQYF. The CDR3 nucleotides are TGTGCCACCAGCAGAGATATGGTTGGAAGGAAGATGCCCAAGGGAGGGCGTCAAGAGACCCAGTACTTC.

V and J are TRBV12-2 and TRBJ1-1; TRBD1 is taken as the D call from the table, unchecked against the DNA. TRBV12-2 is deemed a pseudogene. The CDR3 has 12 residues. The CDR3 DNA is TGTGCAAGTCGCTTCAAGAACACTGAAGCTTTCTTT. Its translation is CASRFKNTEAFF.